This TCR beta chain derives from a study of regulatory T cells in long-lasting Graves disease. General study findings and limits: In persistent patients, shared public clonotypes (more than 2,500) outnumbered those in new patients (around 1,000).

HTBI primers from iRepertoire and Arm-PCR of CDR3 regions yielded the TCR beta libraries. TCRdb reprocessed the multiplex PCR reads with MiXCR, giving one entry per CDR3 protein. The sample holds roughly 400,000 distinct CDR3 sequences, around a fifth seen once. This clonotype appeared a few times. Its antigen is unidentified. CDR1 is ENHRY, CDR2 SYGVKD, per germline. The CDR3 runs to 15 residues. The V and J ends lost 5 bases and 2 bases respectively, with 15 bases between them. This sample's time point: persistent/refractory GD, antithyroid drugs over 5 years with positive TRAb. TCR sequences were obtained from RNA taken from PBMCs.

Sample: peripheral blood mononuclear cells (PBMCs), taken when the disease was refractory, from a patient treated with antithyroid drugs. The chain carries TRBV10-3 and TRBJ1-1; no reliable D call. This clonotype originated in a female donor with Graves disease. The DNA of the CDR3 is TGTGCCATCAGTCCACCCCGAAGGCCTAACACTGAAGCTTTCTTT. It yields the protein CAISPPRRPNTEAFF.